This TCR beta chain was captured in a study of sequential checkpoint blockade in melanoma. Study as a whole: TCRβ was sequenced from DNA of 91 pretreatment tumors. Fewer than 25 patients had tumor biopsies before treatment and at week 13.

The treatment here: randomized to nivolumab then ipilimumab (arm A) or the reverse (arm B). No patient had prior DNA-damaging chemotherapy. This CDR3 comprises 13 residues. Germline V gene data show CDR1 as MNHGY and CDR2 as SAAAGT. V was pared by 6 bases and J by 6 bases, with 5 bases of the junction left unmatched. This clone has a handful of counts. Profiling relied on immunoSEQ multiplex PCR, and the TCRdb table lists in-frame clones only, not all of them. The top ten hold almost 10% of the sample, which has approximately 6,300 clones, 20% to 30% seen once. The J gene is TRBJ1-5, the V gene TRBV6-8, with 7 bases that match TRBD1. This specimen consisted of tumor tissue (inferred from file names), obtained from a patient given nivolumab and ipilimumab in sequence. The receptor was derived from a human donor with melanoma. The CDR3 protein is CASSRQGGQPQHF. The CDR3 DNA follows: TGTGCCAGCAGCAGACAGGGTGGTCAGCCCCAGCATTTT.